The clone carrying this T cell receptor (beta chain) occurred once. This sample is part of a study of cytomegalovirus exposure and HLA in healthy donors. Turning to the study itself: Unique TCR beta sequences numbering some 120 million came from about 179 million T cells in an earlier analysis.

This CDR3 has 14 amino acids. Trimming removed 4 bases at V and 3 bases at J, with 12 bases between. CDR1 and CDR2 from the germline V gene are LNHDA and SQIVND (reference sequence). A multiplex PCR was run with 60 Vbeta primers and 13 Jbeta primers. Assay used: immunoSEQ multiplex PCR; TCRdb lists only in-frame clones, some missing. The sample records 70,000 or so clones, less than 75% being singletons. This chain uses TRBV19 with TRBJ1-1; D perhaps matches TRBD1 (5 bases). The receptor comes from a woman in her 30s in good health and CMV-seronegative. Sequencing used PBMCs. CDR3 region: CASSKSGLDTEAFF. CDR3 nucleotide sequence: TGTGCCAGTAGTAAATCAGGGTTGGACACTGAAGCTTTCTTT. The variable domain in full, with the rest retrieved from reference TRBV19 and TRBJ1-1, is DGGITQSPKYLFRKEGQNVTLSCEQNLNHDAMYWYRQDPGQGLRLIYYSQIVNDFQKGDIAEGYSVSREKKESFPLTVTSAQKNPTAFYLCASSKSGLDTEAFFGQGTRLTVV.